The rows below give T cell receptor beta chains drawn from one sample of a study of blood T cell repertoires in COVID-19. The assay was immunoSEQ multiplex PCR, and TCRdb's table has in-frame clones only and misses some. This sample has about 280,000 clones, with roughly 89% found just once. The specimen sequenced was peripheral blood. Receptors originate from a woman in her thirties with COVID-19, enrolled during active disease. The CDR3 runs from the conserved cysteine through the conserved F or W. The D gene is left open where the match is weak. Only part of the rows carry a size: once, few, many, or a class if the clone is expanded.

d_gene: -; j_gene: TRBJ1-3; v_gene: TRBV5-8; abundance: -; len: 13; CDR3aa: CASSSVSGNTIYF; CDR3nt: TGTGCCAGCAGTTCGGTCTCTGGAAACACCATATATTTT
d_gene: -; j_gene: TRBJ1-4; v_gene: TRBV19; abundance: -; len: 14; CDR3aa: CASSGGLTNEKLFF; CDR3nt: TGTGCCAGTAGTGGGGGACTGACTAATGAAAAACTGTTTTTT
d_gene: -; j_gene: TRBJ1-2; v_gene: TRBV2; abundance: -; len: 15; CDR3aa: CASPESGSFDYGYTF; CDR3nt: TGTGCCAGCCCCGAATCGGGGTCTTTCGACTATGGCTACACCTTC
d_gene: TRBD2; j_gene: TRBJ2-5; v_gene: TRBV5-1; abundance: -; len: 15; CDR3aa: CASSLTSGGPQTQYF; CDR3nt: TGCGCCAGCAGCTTAACTAGCGGGGGGCCACAGACCCAGTACTTC
d_gene: TRBD2; j_gene: TRBJ2-2; v_gene: TRBV9; abundance: -; len: 19; CDR3aa: CASSASGGAILLTPGELFF; CDR3nt: TGTGCCAGCAGCGCGAGCGGGGGGGCCATCTTGCTTACTCCCGGGGAGCTGTTTTTT
d_gene: TRBD2; j_gene: TRBJ2-2; v_gene: TRBV5-6; abundance: -; len: 15; CDR3aa: CASNLGAGSTGELFF; CDR3nt: TGTGCCAGCAACTTGGGAGCGGGGAGCACCGGGGAGCTGTTTTTT
d_gene: -; j_gene: TRBJ1-2; v_gene: TRBV7-9; abundance: -; len: 13; CDR3aa: CASSLSDRLGYTF; CDR3nt: TGTGCCAGCAGCCTTTCCGACAGGCTAGGCTACACCTTC
d_gene: TRBD1; j_gene: TRBJ1-1; v_gene: TRBV6-2/TRBV6-3; abundance: few; len: 16; CDR3aa: CASSYPLGQGNTEAFF; CDR3nt: TGTGCCAGCAGTTACCCCCTCGGACAGGGGAACACTGAAGCTTTCTTT
d_gene: -; j_gene: TRBJ2-5; v_gene: TRBV9; abundance: -; len: 15; CDR3aa: CASSASGGYQETQYF; CDR3nt: TGTGCCAGCAGCGCCTCGGGGGGCTACCAAGAGACCCAGTACTTC
d_gene: -; j_gene: TRBJ1-3; v_gene: TRBV7-2; abundance: -; len: 13; CDR3aa: CASSTYGGNTIYF; CDR3nt: TGTGCCAGCAGCACTTATGGTGGAAACACCATATATTTT
d_gene: -; j_gene: TRBJ2-1; v_gene: TRBV19; abundance: -; len: 14; CDR3aa: CASSTSGAGTEQFF; CDR3nt: TGTGCCAGTAGTACCAGTGGAGCCGGGACAGAGCAGTTCTTC
d_gene: TRBD1; j_gene: TRBJ1-6; v_gene: TRBV30; abundance: -; len: 15; CDR3aa: CAWTRTGTDNSPLHF; CDR3nt: TGTGCCTGGACTCGGACCGGGACAGATAATTCACCCCTCCACTTT
d_gene: -; j_gene: TRBJ1-1; v_gene: TRBV7-9; abundance: -; len: 13; CDR3aa: CASSLARFPEAFF; CDR3nt: TGTGCCAGCAGCTTAGCGCGGTTTCCTGAAGCTTTCTTT
d_gene: TRBD1; j_gene: TRBJ2-3; v_gene: TRBV5-1; abundance: -; len: 17; CDR3aa: CASSLLQQSQGTDTQYF; CDR3nt: TGCGCCAGCAGCTTACTACAACAGTCACAGGGGACAGATACGCAGTATTTT
d_gene: -; j_gene: TRBJ2-5; v_gene: TRBV28; abundance: -; len: 15; CDR3aa: CASRSVEGRRETQYF; CDR3nt: TGTGCCAGCAGGTCAGTGGAGGGACGGAGAGAGACCCAGTACTTC
d_gene: TRBD1; j_gene: TRBJ2-7; v_gene: TRBV4-1; abundance: -; len: 15; CDR3aa: CASSQTGQGAREQYF; CDR3nt: TGCGCCAGCAGCCAAACGGGACAGGGGGCGCGGGAGCAGTACTTC
d_gene: -; j_gene: TRBJ2-7; v_gene: TRBV4-1; abundance: -; len: 15; CDR3aa: CASSPQGGGSYEQYF; CDR3nt: TGCGCCAGCAGCCCACAGGGTGGGGGCTCCTACGAGCAGTACTTC
d_gene: TRBD1; j_gene: TRBJ2-2; v_gene: TRBV10-3; abundance: -; len: 16; CDR3aa: CAISEQQGGNTGELFF; CDR3nt: TGTGCCATCAGCGAGCAACAGGGGGGGAACACCGGGGAGCTGTTTTTT
d_gene: TRBD1; j_gene: TRBJ2-1; v_gene: TRBV10-2; abundance: -; len: 12; CDR3aa: CASSGQGYEQFF; CDR3nt: TGCGCCAGCAGTGGACAGGGGTATGAGCAGTTCTTC
d_gene: TRBD1; j_gene: TRBJ1-6; v_gene: TRBV27; abundance: -; len: 16; CDR3aa: CASSPQTGTRDSPLHF; CDR3nt: TGTGCCAGCAGTCCGCAGACAGGGACAAGGGATTCACCCCTCCACTTT